A single sample is the source of the 31 T cell receptor beta chains below, sequenced in a study of control samples from healthy donors and cancer patients. The repertoire was sequenced with immunoSEQ multiplex PCR; TCRdb's copy has only in-frame clones and lacks some. The sample consists of about 75,000 clones, approximately 80% of them appearing once. Input material: blood. Source of these receptors: a man aged 50 to 60 in good health.

The chain employs TRBV12-3 or TRBV12-4 and TRBJ1-2; D gene unclear. The CDR3 is 11 residues long. V lost 5 bases and J lost 4, with 5 bases in between. The CDR3: CASSTAYGYTF. The CDR3 DNA is TGTGCCAGCAGTACGGCCTATGGCTACACCTTC.

This chain links TRBV24-1 with TRBJ1-1; perhaps TRBD1 as D (5 bases). Trimming cost V 7 bases and J 8 bases, with 16 bases left between them. This CDR3 is built from 13 residues. Germline V lookup: CDR1 KGHDR, CDR2 SFDVKD. CDR3 region: CATRSYGGAEAFF. The CDR3 nucleotides read TGTGCCACCAGGAGTTATGGAGGGGCGGAAGCTTTCTTT.

The chain links TRBV30 to TRBJ1-5; 7 positions match TRBD1. From germline, CDR1 is GTSNPN and CDR2 SVGIG (reference sequence). The CDR3 sequence is 13 residues long. The junction had 6 bases not matched to a gene; V was cut back by 4 bases and J by 6 bases. CDR3 amino acids: CAWTSGGSQPQHF. The CDR3 DNA is TGTGCCTGGACCTCAGGGGGGAGTCAGCCCCAGCATTTT.

V is TRBV19 and J is TRBJ1-5; D remains ambiguous. In germline, CDR1 is LNHDA, CDR2 SQIVND (reference sequence). The CDR3 is 15 amino acids. V was clipped by 6 bases and J by 0 bases, with 12 bases between them. The CDR3 is CASSPGVYSNQPQHF. CDR3 nucleotide sequence: TGTGCCAGTAGCCCGGGAGTTTATAGCAATCAGCCCCAGCATTTT.

The chain recombines TRBV19 with TRBJ2-2; TRBD2 aligns across 10 bases. The germline V gene encodes CDR1 LNHDA and CDR2 SQIVND (reference sequence). Germline trimming cut 3 bases from V and 5 bases from J; bases unmatched to any gene: 6. The CDR3 extends over 16 amino acids. This CDR3 reads CASSIRLAGVTGELFF. CDR3 nucleotides: TGTGCCAGTAGTATTCGGCTAGCGGGAGTTACCGGGGAGCTGTTTTTT.

This clone was observed a handful of times. V gene TRBV10-3 combines with J gene TRBJ2-7; D is unresolved. The germline gives CDR1 ENHRY, CDR2 SYGVKD. This CDR3 spans 13 amino acids. Trimming removed 11 bases from V and 2 bases from J, with 16 bases in between. The CDR3 DNA reads as TGTGCCTCCCGGACGCAAACAACCTACGAGCAGTACTTC. Its translation: CASRTQTTYEQYF.

CDR3: CASNRDRGIRETQYF. The DNA of the CDR3 is TGTGCCAGCAACCGGGACAGGGGAATTCGGGAGACCCAGTACTTC. This sequence joins TRBV9 and TRBJ2-5, with TRBD1 matching over 10 bases. The CDR3 contains 15 residues. After removal of 6 bases from V and 5 bases from J, the junction contained 10 bases not matched to a gene. Per the germline V gene, CDR1 is SGDLS and CDR2 is YYNGEE.

The chain is built from TRBV4-1 and TRBJ2-5; D unresolved. The CDR3 has 10 residues. V dropped 9 bases and J dropped 5 bases, with 7 bases sitting between them. Germline V gene data show CDR1 as MGHRA and CDR2 as YSYEKL. CDR3 loop: CASGVETQYF. The CDR3 region has the DNA TGCGCCAGTGGCGTGGAGACCCAGTACTTC.

This clone was counted only a few times. The chain combines TRBV6-6 with TRBJ2-7; D gene unclear. The CDR3 runs 12 residues. The V gene's germline CDR1 is MNHNY and CDR2 SVGAGI (reference sequence). Trimming took 6 bases from V and 3 from J, leaving 9 bases between them. The CDR3 here is CASSPHIYEQYF. In DNA form, the CDR3 reads TGTGCCAGCAGCCCCCACATCTACGAGCAGTACTTC.

The chain couples TRBV5-1 to TRBJ1-2; 7 bases agree with TRBD1. The V and J ends lost 4 bases and 2 bases, in that order; junction bases with no gene match: 8. Germline CDR1 is SGHRS and CDR2 is YFSETQ. The CDR3 is 15 amino acids. The CDR3 protein is CASSPTGNPNYGYTF. DNA of the CDR3: TGCGCCAGCAGCCCGACAGGGAATCCAAACTATGGCTACACCTTC.

This chain joins TRBV10-3 and TRBJ2-7, with D hard to call. Germline values: CDR1 ENHRY, CDR2 SYGVKD. The CDR3 loop spans 13 amino acids. V shed 11 bases and J shed 7 bases, with 21 bases lying between them. The CDR3 loop is CAVSGRVSEEQYF. In nucleotides, the CDR3 is TGTGCCGTTTCGGGTCGGGTCTCGGAAGAGCAGTACTTC.

This chain uses TRBV6-5 with TRBJ1-1; 8 nucleotides line up with TRBD1. This CDR3 contains 14 residues. The ends lost 6 bases at V and 0 bases at J; junction bases unmatched: 3. Germline CDR1 MNHEY, CDR2 SVGAGI. DNA of the CDR3: TGTGCCAGCAGAATGGACAGGGTGAACACTGAAGCTTTCTTT. It translates to CASRMDRVNTEAFF.

This chain joins TRBV5-1 and TRBJ1-6; D remains unclear. The CDR3 is made up of 16 amino acids. From germline, CDR1 is SGHRS and CDR2 YFSETQ. Trimming removed 3 bases from V and 7 bases from J, with 17 bases in between. CDR3 in amino acids: CASSSQALEENSPLHF. The CDR3 nucleotides read TGCGCCAGCAGCTCCCAGGCCCTGGAGGAGAATTCACCCCTCCACTTT. Full variable domain (outside the CDR3, taken from reference TRBV5-1 and TRBJ1-6): KAGVTQTPRYLIKTRGQQVTLSCSPISGHRSVSWYQQTPGQGLQFLFEYFSETQRNKGNFPGRFSGRQFSNSRSEMNVSTLELGDSALYLCASSSQALEENSPLHFGNGTRLTVT.

The V gene is TRBV6-5, the J gene TRBJ2-2; D possibly uses TRBD1 or TRBD2 (5 bases each). This CDR3 is built from 15 residues. CDR1 is MNHEY and CDR2 is SVGAGI in the germline V gene. Trimming shortened V by 6 bases and J by 3 bases, and 14 bases separated the two germline ends. The CDR3 coding sequence is TGTGCCAGCAGGGGGCCGGGACGCCACACCGGGGAGCTGTTTTTT. Protein sequence: CASRGPGRHTGELFF.

The chain combines TRBV6-5 with TRBJ2-4; D assignment may be TRBD1 or TRBD2 (6 bases each). Per germline, CDR1 MNHEY and CDR2 SVGAGI. The CDR3 totals 15 residues. V lost 7 bases to trimming and J lost 5 bases, with 18 bases between them. CDR3 bases: TGTGCCAGCACCGGCGGGGTTGGGGGCCAAAACATTCAGTACTTC. Its translation is CASTGGVGGQNIQYF.

The chain recombines TRBV19 with TRBJ2-1; no definite D call. The germline V gene encodes CDR1 LNHDA and CDR2 SQIVND (reference sequence). Trimming removed 4 bases from V and 9 bases from J, with 10 bases in between. CDR3 length: 12 residues. This CDR3 is CASSRLDSEQFF. In DNA, the CDR3 is TGTGCCAGTAGTAGGTTGGATAGTGAGCAGTTCTTC.

This chain joins TRBV5-1 and TRBJ1-1; D ambiguous. Trimming took 0 bases from V and 2 from J, leaving 11 bases between them. Germline CDR1 SGHRS, CDR2 YFSETQ. CDR3 size: 15 residues. CDR3 nucleotide sequence: TGCGCCAGCAGCTTGGCCCCGACAACCAACACTGAAGCTTTCTTT. It specifies CASSLAPTTNTEAFF.

This chain joins TRBV9 and TRBJ2-7; 9 nucleotides match TRBD2. Germline assignment: CDR1 SGDLS and CDR2 YYNGEE. The CDR3 totals 17 residues. Germline trimming cut 3 bases from V and 0 bases from J; bases unmatched to any gene: 10. DNA of the CDR3: TGTGCCAGCAGCGCAGGGGGAGGGACTAGCTACTCCTACGAGCAGTACTTC. It yields the protein CASSAGGGTSYSYEQYF.

The chain joins TRBV10-3 to TRBJ1-6, with 7 nucleotides matching TRBD1. V shed 6 bases, J shed 6 bases, and the junction held 8 bases outside the gene matches. CDR1 is ENHRY and CDR2 is SYGVKD in the germline V gene. This CDR3 spans 15 amino acids. The CDR3 is CAIRSTGYSNSPLHF. In DNA form, the CDR3 reads TGTGCCATCAGGTCGACAGGGTACTCTAATTCACCCCTCCACTTT.

The genes are TRBV6-5 and TRBJ2-1; D is possibly TRBD2 (6 bases). Deletions cut 6 bases from V and 6 bases from J, with 15 bases between. In germline, CDR1 is MNHEY, CDR2 SVGAGI. The CDR3 length is 14 residues. The CDR3 region is CASSPRDFFNEQFF. The CDR3 nucleotides are TGTGCCAGCAGCCCGCGGGACTTCTTCAATGAGCAGTTCTTC.

This clone is a singleton in its sample. The sample contains more than one DNA sequence encoding this CDR3. The rearrangement links TRBV6-2 or TRBV6-3 to TRBJ2-1, with D uncertain. The CDR3 is 12 residues long. Per the germline V gene, CDR1 is MNHEY and CDR2 is SVGEGT. The V gene lost 0 bases and the J gene lost 6 bases, with 3 bases spanning the gap. CDR3 DNA sequence: TGTGCCAGCAGTTACTCGGGCAATGAGCAGTTCTTC. It is translated as CASSYSGNEQFF.

The chain carries TRBV5-8 and TRBJ2-7; 8 nucleotides line up with TRBD1. Germline-derived CDR1 and CDR2 are SGHTS and YDEGEE. Trimming at V came to 4 bases and at J to 0 bases, leaving 6 bases not matched to a gene. The CDR3 has 15 amino acids. DNA for the CDR3: TGTGCCAGCAGCGAGGGACAGGCATACTCCTACGAGCAGTACTTC. Translated, it gives CASSEGQAYSYEQYF.

The gene calls are TRBV5-1 and TRBJ2-7, with D perhaps matching TRBD1 (5 bases). The V and J ends lost 0 bases and 3 bases respectively, with 13 bases between them. CDR3 length: 15 amino acids. Per germline, CDR1 SGHRS and CDR2 YFSETQ. The CDR3 coding sequence is TGCGCCAGCAGCTTGGGGCAGGGCCCAGGCTACGAGCAGTACTTC. As protein: CASSLGQGPGYEQYF.

The V gene is TRBV29-1, the J gene TRBJ2-3, with 7 nucleotides matching TRBD1. Germline CDR1 reads SQVTM; CDR2 reads ANQGSEA. The V segment lost 7 bases and the J segment 2 bases; nucleotides outside the gene matches: 6. The CDR3 covers 13 residues. The DNA of the CDR3 is TGCAGCGCCCGACAGGGTGACACAGATACGCAGTATTTT. This gives the protein CSARQGDTDTQYF.

CDR3 sequence: CASSLQGSHEQFF. The CDR3 nucleotides are TGTGCCAGCAGTTTACAGGGTTCCCATGAGCAGTTCTTC. The rearrangement links TRBV27 to TRBJ2-1; TRBD1 might be the D (5 bases). This CDR3 is built from 13 residues. Trimming stripped 2 bases from V and 8 bases from J, with 10 bases between. Germline values: CDR1 MNHEY, CDR2 SMNVEV (reference sequence).

This chain joins TRBV13 and TRBJ1-1; D is perhaps TRBD1 (6 bases). Deletions cut 6 bases from V and 2 bases from J, with 10 bases between. This CDR3 is 13 amino acids long. Germline CDR1 is PRHDT and CDR2 is FYEKMQ (reference sequence). For the CDR3, the DNA is TGTGCCAGCAGGACCAGGGGTAACACTGAAGCTTTCTTT. As protein: CASRTRGNTEAFF.

CDR3 nucleotides: TGTGCCAGCAGCAAACAGGGGGCTAGTTCCTACAATGAGCAGTTCTTC. The encoded protein is CASSKQGASSYNEQFF. The rearrangement joins TRBV28 to TRBJ2-1; 9 bases are shared with TRBD1. Trimming took 6 bases from V and 1 from J; bases not matched to a gene: 7. Germline-derived CDR1 and CDR2 are MDHEN and SYDVKM. The CDR3 runs to 16 residues.

As concerns this clone: One end of the junction fails to match germline, which may point to a read error. V and J are TRBV11-2 and TRBJ2-1, with D perhaps matching TRBD1 or TRBD2 (5 bases each). The CDR3 is made up of 15 amino acids. Germline values: CDR1 SGHAT, CDR2 FQNNGV. Here the CDR3 reads CASRFTGTAYNEQFF. CDR3 bases: TGTGCCAGCCGCTTCACCGGGACGGCCTACAATGAGCAGTTCTTC.

The chain is built from TRBV18 and TRBJ1-1; D not resolved. Trimming took 6 bases from V and 1 from J, leaving 12 bases between them. In germline, CDR1 is KGHSH, CDR2 LQKENI. This CDR3 spans 14 amino acids. The CDR3: CASSVSDGNTEAFF. Written as DNA, the CDR3 is TGTGCCAGCTCCGTTTCGGACGGGAACACTGAAGCTTTCTTT.

This chain joins TRBV28 and TRBJ1-2; D perhaps matches TRBD1 (5 bases). Germline V gene data show CDR1 as MDHEN and CDR2 as SYDVKM. This CDR3 has 13 amino acids. The V and J ends lost 3 bases and 4 bases respectively, with 9 bases between them. The CDR3 DNA sequence: TGTGCCAGCAGTTTTGGGGACCTCTATGGCTACACCTTC. Translation gives CASSFGDLYGYTF.

The chain employs TRBV7-9 and TRBJ1-2, with a tentative D call TRBD1 (5 bases). Germline V gene data show CDR1 as SEHNR and CDR2 as FQNEAQ (reference sequence). V was cut by 3 bases and J by 6 bases, with 14 bases left in between. The CDR3 length is 14 residues. CDR3 sequence (DNA): TGTGCCAGCAGCTTTGACGGGGCGGGTCATGGCTACACCTTC. This translates into CASSFDGAGHGYTF. Complete variable domain (other parts from reference TRBV7-9 and TRBJ1-2): DTGVSQNPRHKITKRGQNVTFRCDPISEHNRLYWYRQTLGQGPEFLTYFQNEAQLEKSRLLSDRFSAERPKGSFSTLEIQRTEQGDSAMYLCASSFDGAGHGYTFGSGTRLTVV.